What follows are 12 T cell receptor beta chains derived from one specimen sequenced in a study of cytomegalovirus exposure and HLA in healthy donors. Some clones are missing from TCRdb's copy, which holds only in-frame ones; the method was immunoSEQ multiplex PCR. This table has hundreds of thousands of clones, roughly 85% appearing once. Specimen: PBMCs. The receptors were gathered from a young woman in good health and CMV-seronegative.

The chain recombines TRBV4-1 with TRBJ2-7; TRBD1 agrees at 7 bases. Germline V CDR1 and CDR2: MGHRA, YSYEKL. V was pared by 1 base and J by 0 bases, with 6 bases of the junction left unmatched. This CDR3 is built from 16 residues. DNA of the CDR3: TGCGCCAGCAGCCAAGTGGGGGCAGGGGGCTCCTACGAGCAGTACTTC. This encodes CASSQVGAGGSYEQYF.

The chain employs TRBV28 and TRBJ2-1, with D perhaps matching TRBD2 (7 bases). The CDR3 is 19 residues long. Germline V lookup: CDR1 MDHEN, CDR2 SYDVKM. V was shortened by 3 bases and J by 2 bases, with 23 bases between the two germline ends. The chain's CDR3 is CASSFPRGVAGDTYNEQFF. Here the CDR3 DNA reads TGTGCCAGCAGTTTCCCCAGGGGTGTTGCGGGAGACACCTACAATGAGCAGTTCTTC.

The CDR3, as DNA: TGCAGCGTCAGGACAGGGGTCCTCGAGCAGTACTTC. Translated: CSVRTGVLEQYF. The chain is built from TRBV29-1 and TRBJ2-7; the match to TRBD1 covers 9 bases. The germline V gene has CDR1 SQVTM and CDR2 ANQGSEA. The V gene end was trimmed by 6 bases and the J gene end by 6 bases; junction bases not matched to a gene: 6. CDR3 length equals 12 residues.

As concerns this clone: Other DNA sequences in this specimen translate into the identical CDR3. The CDR3 reads CASIPGGGNQPQHF. The CDR3 bases are TGTGCCAGCATCCCGGGGGGCGGCAATCAGCCCCAGCATTTT. The chain has TRBV6-1 and TRBJ1-5; D perhaps matches TRBD1 (6 bases). Germline V gene sequence: CDR1 MNHNS, CDR2 SASEGT. Trimming stripped 7 bases from V and 2 bases from J, with 12 bases between. The CDR3 is 14 residues long.

A single count supports this clone. V usage is TRBV6-5 and J usage is TRBJ2-5, with D unresolved. Germline-derived CDR1 and CDR2 are MNHEY and SVGAGI. Trimming removed 2 bases at V and 4 bases at J, with 11 bases between. The CDR3 runs to 14 residues. CDR3 sequence reads: CASSYGSGLETQYF. CDR3 bases: TGTGCCAGCAGTTACGGGTCCGGGTTAGAGACCCAGTACTTC.

The chain joins TRBV7-6 to TRBJ1-1, with 7 bases matching TRBD1. CDR1 is SGHVS and CDR2 is FNYEAQ in the germline V gene. This CDR3 comprises 14 residues. V lost 1 base and J lost 6; bases outside the gene matches: 5. CDR3 nucleotide sequence: TGTGCCAGCAGCTTAGGGACAGGATCTTCTGAAGCTTTCTTT. Its protein is CASSLGTGSSEAFF.

The V call is TRBV6-5, the J call TRBJ1-1, with a possible D match to TRBD1 (6 bases). Per the germline V gene, CDR1 is MNHEY and CDR2 is SVGAGI. Trimming left V 0 bases short and J 6 bases short, with 11 bases between. This CDR3 spans 14 amino acids. The CDR3 sequence: CASSYSTGGSEAFF. The DNA for the CDR3 is TGTGCCAGCAGTTACTCGACGGGGGGCTCTGAAGCTTTCTTT.

CDR3 coding DNA: TGTGCCAGCTTTAAGGTGGACTTTATTTCCTACGAGCAGTACTTC. Translated: CASFKVDFISYEQYF. The chain is built from TRBV13 and TRBJ2-7; TRBD2 might be the D (5 bases). The CDR3 loop spans 15 amino acids. The germline V and J ends were trimmed by 8 bases and 1 base, with 18 bases remaining between them. Germline loops: CDR1 PRHDT, CDR2 FYEKMQ (reference sequence).

Worth noting for this clone: Other DNA sequences within the sample encode an identical CDR3. The rearrangement joins TRBV7-9 to TRBJ2-7; a possible D gene is TRBD2 (5 bases). CDR3 size: 13 residues. V shed 5 bases and J shed 6 bases, with 14 bases lying between them. Germline CDR1 and CDR2: SEHNR and FQNEAQ (reference sequence). The CDR3 sequence: CASSPNLGGEQYF. In DNA form, the CDR3 reads TGTGCCAGCAGCCCAAACCTAGGAGGCGAGCAGTACTTC.

This rearrangement joins TRBV9 to TRBJ2-7, with 11 bases fitting TRBD2. CDR1 is SGDLS, CDR2 YYNGEE, per germline. This CDR3 spans 15 amino acids. V lost 3 bases to trimming and J lost 8 bases; unmatched junction nucleotides: 10. The CDR3 sequence: CASSASSGTSGKQYF. CDR3 sequence (DNA): TGTGCCAGCAGCGCATCATCCGGGACTAGCGGCAAGCAGTACTTC.

V is TRBV7-9 and J is TRBJ2-7, with 10 bases lining up with TRBD2. Germline loops: CDR1 SEHNR, CDR2 FQNEAQ (reference sequence). The CDR3 has 17 residues. V gave up 1 base and J gave up 0 bases; unmatched junction bases: 6. The CDR3 loop reads CASSLVSSGRASYEQYF. The CDR3 DNA sequence: TGTGCCAGCAGCTTAGTCTCGAGCGGGAGGGCCTCCTACGAGCAGTACTTC.

The chain recombines TRBV4-1 with TRBJ1-2, with a tentative D call TRBD1 (5 bases). Germline assignment: CDR1 MGHRA and CDR2 YSYEKL. Trimming shortened V by 1 base and J by 10 bases, and 19 bases separated the two germline ends. CDR3 length equals 15 residues. CDR3 in DNA: TGCGCCAGCAGCCAAGTCACGCAAGAAACAGGATTCTACACCTTC. Its translation is CASSQVTQETGFYTF.